The clone carrying this T cell receptor beta chain has ten or more counts. This sample was taken from a study of T cells in Graves' hyperthyroidism and ophthalmopathy. About the research overall: Blood from the periphery was taken at initial diagnosis, before any treatment.

Amplified TCR beta CDR3 regions derived from RNA transcripts. The HTBI primer set served for first-round RT-PCR of the TCR CDR3. MiXCR, applied by TCRdb to the multiplex PCR reads, yields one record per CDR3 protein. The data contain a few hundred thousand distinct CDR3 sequences, 15% to 20% of them singletons. V gave up 2 bases and J gave up 6 bases; unmatched junction bases: 6. The CDR3 loop spans 14 amino acids. Per germline, CDR1 SGHAT and CDR2 FQNNGV. The V gene is TRBV11-2, the J gene TRBJ2-7, with TRBD1 matching over 8 bases. Sequencing was done on a sample of blood. The clonotype was recovered from a woman aged 35 to 49 with Graves' ophthalmopathy. Here the CDR3 reads CASSLRPGGGEQYF. The CDR3 DNA reads TGTGCCAGCAGCTTAAGGCCAGGGGGCGGCGAGCAGTACTTC.